Listed below are T cell receptor beta chains from one sample, sequenced in a study of shared clonotypes between healthy human individuals. The repertoire was sequenced with immunoSEQ multiplex PCR; TCRdb's copy has only in-frame clones and lacks some. The table includes 550,000 to 850,000 clones, around 70% detected once. The specimen was memory CD4+ T cells sorted from blood. The receptor source for this set is a woman in her thirties in good health. CDR3s include the opening cysteine and the closing phenylalanine or tryptophan. Each record gives: clone size, V gene, J gene, D gene, CDR3 protein, CDR3 DNA. The D gene is left open where the match is weak. Only some rows state a clone size, as once, few, many or a class for expanded clones.

-	TRBV28	TRBJ2-7	-	CASNDGQPGAYEQYF	TGTGCCAGCAACGACGGACAGCCGGGAGCCTACGAGCAGTACTTC
-	TRBV20-1	TRBJ2-7	TRBD2	CSAKRLAEQYF	TGCAGTGCTAAACGACTAGCCGAGCAGTACTTC
many	TRBV5-1	TRBJ2-3	TRBD1	CASSLGQGASTDTQYF	TGCGCCAGCAGCTTAGGTCAGGGGGCTAGCACAGATACGCAGTATTTT
-	TRBV6-5	TRBJ1-5	-	CASSYTGNQPQHF	TGTGCCAGCAGTTATACAGGGAATCAGCCCCAGCATTTT
few	TRBV2	TRBJ2-4	-	CASGKNIQYF	TGTGCCTCCGGGAAAAACATTCAGTACTTC
-	TRBV6-6	TRBJ1-2	TRBD1	CASFPGQGTYGYTF	TGTGCCAGCTTCCCGGGACAGGGAACCTATGGCTACACCTTC
once	TRBV5-1	TRBJ2-1	-	CASSSYAAVSYNEQFF	TGCGCCAGCAGCTCATACGCCGCGGTTTCCTACAATGAGCAGTTCTTC
few	TRBV5-1	TRBJ2-2	-	CASSSLRGETGELFF	TGCGCCAGCAGCTCCTTACGGGGTGAGACCGGGGAGCTGTTTTTT
-	TRBV4-1	TRBJ2-7	-	CASSQASGLLGYEQYF	TGCGCCAGCAGCCAAGCAAGTGGGCTCTTGGGATACGAGCAGTACTTC
-	TRBV6-5	TRBJ2-1	TRBD2	CASSSLRTSGSHEQFF	TGTGCCAGCAGTTCTCTACGGACTAGCGGGAGCCATGAGCAGTTCTTC
-	TRBV5-8	TRBJ2-3	-	CASSWAGNTDTQYF	TGTGCCAGCAGCTGGGCGGGAAACACAGATACGCAGTATTTT
-	TRBV18	TRBJ1-2	TRBD1	CASSPDRGNGYTF	TGTGCCAGCTCCCCTGACAGGGGGAATGGCTACACCTTC
many	TRBV7-2	TRBJ2-3	-	CASSHYGDTQYF	TGTGCCAGCAGTCATTACGGGGATACGCAGTATTTT
-	TRBV7-9	TRBJ1-1	TRBD1	CASSLEGRGTGAEAFF	TGTGCCAGCAGCTTAGAAGGGAGGGGGACAGGGGCTGAAGCTTTCTTT
-	TRBV7-8	TRBJ1-2	-	CASSFRANYGYTF	TGTGCCAGCAGCTTCAGAGCTAACTATGGCTACACCTTC
-	TRBV2	TRBJ2-7	-	CASSDLSGRGSYEQYF	TGTGCCAGCAGTGATCTCTCTGGTAGGGGATCCTACGAGCAGTACTTC
-	TRBV9	TRBJ1-1	-	CASSAGQPDTEAFF	TGTGCCAGCAGCGCAGGACAGCCTGACACTGAAGCTTTCTTT
-	TRBV19	TRBJ1-5	-	CASSTREGRKNQPQHF	TGTGCCAGTTCTACCAGGGAAGGGAGAAAAAATCAGCCCCAGCATTTT
-	TRBV7-3	TRBJ1-3	-	CASSLLVDTIYF	TGTGCCAGCAGCTTACTAGTAGACACCATATATTTT
-	TRBV4-2	TRBJ1-1	-	CASSQDGKGSAFF	TGTGCCAGCAGCCAAGATGGTAAGGGCTCAGCTTTCTTT
-	TRBV7-2	TRBJ2-2	-	CASSLRRTTGELFF	TGTGCCAGCAGCTTACGGCGAACCACCGGGGAGCTGTTTTTT
-	TRBV9	TRBJ2-1	TRBD2	CASSRGEGLEYNEQFF	TGTGCCAGCAGCCGGGGGGAGGGACTAGAGTACAATGAGCAGTTCTTC
-	TRBV28	TRBJ1-2	-	CASSLVLSDGYTF	TGTGCCAGCAGTTTAGTCCTCAGTGATGGCTACACCTTC
few	TRBV6-1	TRBJ1-1	-	CASSEYAGSMNTEAFF	TGTGCCAGCAGTGAATATGCAGGGAGCATGAACACTGAAGCTTTCTTT
-	TRBV11-2	TRBJ2-3	-	CASSLGLLTDTQYF	TGTGCCAGCAGCTTAGGTCTACTCACAGATACGCAGTATTTT
-	TRBV11-2	TRBJ1-2	TRBD1	CASSLGRGRREDGYTF	TGTGCCAGCAGCTTAGGTAGGGGGCGTCGAGAGGATGGCTACACCTTC
-	TRBV29-1	TRBJ2-2	TRBD1	CSVGTGWDTGELFF	TGCAGCGTTGGGACAGGGTGGGACACCGGGGAGCTGTTTTTT
-	TRBV19	TRBJ2-3	-	CASSISVNTDTQYF	TGTGCCAGTAGTATTTCCGTTAACACAGATACGCAGTATTTT
few	TRBV5-1	TRBJ1-1	TRBD1	CASRTGGSSTEAFF	TGCGCCAGCAGGACAGGGGGTTCGAGCACTGAAGCTTTCTTT